This T cell receptor beta chain was profiled in a study of regulatory T cells in long-lasting Graves disease. The wider study: The study enrolled newly diagnosed Graves' patients on antithyroid drugs under 3 months.

The V gene's germline CDR1 is SGHAT and CDR2 FQNNGV. The CDR3 sequence is 16 residues long. Trimming cost V 0 bases and J 7 bases, with 13 bases left between them. Arm-PCR of CDR3 regions and iRepertoire HTBI primers were used to build TCR beta libraries. Via MiXCR, TCRdb re-called the multiplex PCR reads, giving one row per CDR3 protein. The sample lists about 520,000 distinct CDR3 sequences; about 12% were seen once. The time point denotes: newly diagnosed GD, antithyroid drugs for less than 3 months. Following extraction of RNA from PBMCs, that RNA was used to make the TCR library. This clonotype showed up many times. These same records also appear under a second study, on T cells in Graves' hyperthyroidism and ophthalmopathy. That publication notes: HTBI primers were the set used in a first-round RT-PCR of the TCR CDR3.

The TCR originated in a woman in her twenties or thirties with Graves disease. This sample comprised peripheral blood mononuclear cells (PBMCs), obtained at new diagnosis, from a patient treated with antithyroid drugs. The chain employs TRBV11-2 and TRBJ1-6, with D perhaps TRBD1 (6 bases). The CDR3 DNA follows: TGTGCCAGCAGCTTAGAGCCAGGGGTAGACAATTCACCCCTCCACTTT. Its protein is CASSLEPGVDNSPLHF.